This TCR beta chain was obtained from a study of CD4 T cells in relation to SARS-CoV-2 and coronaviruses. Unexposed donor CD4+ T cells date from 2011-2018, before the COVID-19 pandemic. TCRdb's table, derived via immunoSEQ multiplex PCR, lists solely in-frame clones and lacks some. Here the sample spans around 65,000 clones, 87% being singletons. V was clipped by 1 base and J by 6 bases; unmatched bases: 7. This CDR3 contains 16 residues. CDR1 is SGHAT, CDR2 FQNNGV, per germline. The TCR originated in a human donor in good health. The J gene is TRBJ2-7, the V gene TRBV11-2; 12 positions agree with TRBD2. The sample consisted of memory CD4+ T cells from PBMCs. The DNA of the CDR3 is TGTGCCAGCAGCTTAGGAGACCCGGGACTAGCGGGCGAGCAGTACTTC. Translating gives CASSLGDPGLAGEQYF.